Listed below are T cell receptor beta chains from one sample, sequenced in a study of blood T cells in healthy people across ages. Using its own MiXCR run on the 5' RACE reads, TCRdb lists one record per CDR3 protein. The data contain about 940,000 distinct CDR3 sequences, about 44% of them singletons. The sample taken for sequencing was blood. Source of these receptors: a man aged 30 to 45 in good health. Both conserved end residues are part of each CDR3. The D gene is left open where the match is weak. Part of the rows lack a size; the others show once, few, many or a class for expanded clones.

cdr3_nt: TGTGCCAGCAGTTTGGAAGCGGGGCATACGCAGTATTTT
cdr3_aa: CASSLEAGHTQYF
v_call: TRBV27
j_call: TRBJ2-3
d_call: TRBD2
clone_size: .

cdr3_nt: TGTGCCAGCAACTGGGACAGCACCTACGAGCAGTACTTC
cdr3_aa: CASNWDSTYEQYF
v_call: TRBV7-9
j_call: TRBJ2-7
d_call: TRBD1
clone_size: few

cdr3_nt: TGTGCCGGCAGCCCTGCCGGGACGAGGGCAACCCGCTCTGGCTACACCTTC
cdr3_aa: CAGSPAGTRATRSGYTF
v_call: TRBV7-2
j_call: TRBJ1-2
d_call: .
clone_size: .

cdr3_nt: TGTGCCAGCAGTCTACAGGGGAACCCAGATACGCAGTATTTT
cdr3_aa: CASSLQGNPDTQYF
v_call: TRBV2
j_call: TRBJ2-3
d_call: TRBD1
clone_size: .

cdr3_nt: TGTGCCAGCAGTTACGATCCGAGATATGGCTACACCTTC
cdr3_aa: CASSYDPRYGYTF
v_call: TRBV6-5
j_call: TRBJ1-2
d_call: .
clone_size: .

cdr3_nt: TGCGCCAGCAGCCGGCTATTCGAGCTAGCGGGGGAGACCCAGTACTTC
cdr3_aa: CASSRLFELAGETQYF
v_call: TRBV23-1
j_call: TRBJ2-5
d_call: TRBD2
clone_size: .

cdr3_nt: TGCAGTGCTAGCGCCGGGCTAGCGGATGCCGGATACGAGCAGTACTTC
cdr3_aa: CSASAGLADAGYEQYF
v_call: TRBV20-1
j_call: TRBJ2-7
d_call: TRBD2
clone_size: .

cdr3_nt: TGTGCCAGCAGTCTCAATGCAATTAGCAATCAGCCCCAGCATTTT
cdr3_aa: CASSLNAISNQPQHF
v_call: TRBV2
j_call: TRBJ1-5
d_call: .
clone_size: .

cdr3_nt: TGTGCCAGCAGCCAAGGTTGGGAGACCCAGTACTTC
cdr3_aa: CASSQGWETQYF
v_call: TRBV14
j_call: TRBJ2-5
d_call: .
clone_size: few

cdr3_nt: TGCAGTGCTAGAGATGGCCGCCGACGGACCTACGAGCAGTACTTC
cdr3_aa: CSARDGRRRTYEQYF
v_call: TRBV20-1
j_call: TRBJ2-7
d_call: .
clone_size: .

cdr3_nt: TGCAGCGTTGCCGGGTATGGGTCCACTGAAGCTTTCTTT
cdr3_aa: CSVAGYGSTEAFF
v_call: TRBV29-1
j_call: TRBJ1-1
d_call: .
clone_size: .

cdr3_nt: TGTGCCAGCAGCCAGGGACTAGCGGGGAAAAACTACAATGAGCAGTTCTTC
cdr3_aa: CASSQGLAGKNYNEQFF
v_call: TRBV14
j_call: TRBJ2-1
d_call: TRBD2
clone_size: .

cdr3_nt: TGTGCCAGCAGCTTAGCAGGGGGCATTTTTGAGACCCAGTACTTC
cdr3_aa: CASSLAGGIFETQYF
v_call: TRBV13
j_call: TRBJ2-5
d_call: TRBD1
clone_size: .

cdr3_nt: TGTGCCAGCAGCCAAGATCACCAGAAAGAGACCCAGTACTTC
cdr3_aa: CASSQDHQKETQYF
v_call: TRBV3-1
j_call: TRBJ2-5
d_call: .
clone_size: .

cdr3_nt: TGTGCCAGCAGTGTGAGCGAGGGGCTCTACAATGAGCAGTTCTTC
cdr3_aa: CASSVSEGLYNEQFF
v_call: TRBV2
j_call: TRBJ2-1
d_call: .
clone_size: once

cdr3_nt: TGCGCCAGCGGAGGTCAGGGGTGGGATCAAGAGACCCAGTACTTC
cdr3_aa: CASGGQGWDQETQYF
v_call: TRBV5-1
j_call: TRBJ2-5
d_call: .
clone_size: .

cdr3_nt: TGTGCCAGCAGTACCGACAGGACGAATGAGCAGTTCTTC
cdr3_aa: CASSTDRTNEQFF
v_call: TRBV6-1
j_call: TRBJ2-1
d_call: .
clone_size: .

cdr3_nt: TGTGCCAGCAGTTTCGGGCTCCTTACTTACTATGGCTACACCTTC
cdr3_aa: CASSFGLLTYYGYTF
v_call: TRBV12-3/TRBV12-4
j_call: TRBJ1-2
d_call: .
clone_size: .

cdr3_nt: TGTGCCAGCAGTCCCGGGACAGGGGCCCCGATTAATAACTATGGCTACACCTTC
cdr3_aa: CASSPGTGAPINNYGYTF
v_call: TRBV28
j_call: TRBJ1-2
d_call: TRBD1
clone_size: .

cdr3_nt: TGTGCCAGCCACCGGGACAGGGCTGAAGCTTTCTTT
cdr3_aa: CASHRDRAEAFF
v_call: TRBV6-2/TRBV6-3
j_call: TRBJ1-1
d_call: TRBD1
clone_size: few

cdr3_nt: TGTGCCAGCAGCCAAGCATTGGGACTAACAGAGACCCAGTACTTC
cdr3_aa: CASSQALGLTETQYF
v_call: TRBV3-1
j_call: TRBJ2-5
d_call: TRBD2
clone_size: .

cdr3_nt: TGCAGTGGTCTAGCGGGGGACTACGAGCAGTACTTC
cdr3_aa: CSGLAGDYEQYF
v_call: TRBV20-1
j_call: TRBJ2-7
d_call: TRBD2
clone_size: .